Described below is a single T cell receptor beta chain sequence and its context. The antigen this receptor binds is unknown. No clone much larger than this one lies a single base away; base qualities are absent. These data originate in a study of T cells after yellow fever vaccination (dated by TCRdb to the late 2010s). In terms of the full investigation: The SMART-Seq v4 Ultra Low Input RNA kit was used to prepare libraries from fractions with low cell numbers. Bulk TCR alpha and beta repertoires were sequenced longitudinally to track T-cell clones before and after primary and booster YFV17D yellow fever vaccination. Two healthy male donors, one aged 18 to 30 and one aged 30 to 40 years, were included in the cohort. Blood was drawn at multiple timepoints before and after primary and secondary immunization, with bulk PBMC replicates and cell subsets isolated. Summary of the overall study and its limitations: Compared with the primary T-cell response, the secondary T-cell response was faster but weaker, reaching its peak on day 5 rather than on day 15. A small fraction of clonotypes showed up in both the CD4 and CD8 compartments, probably as a result of convergent recombination. Because the study included only a couple of donors, the extent to which the findings can be generalized is limited. Most clones expanded after primary vaccination were re-detected after the booster (just under 97% of CD4 and around nine tenths of CD8), suggesting broad memory maintenance. Computational filtering was needed because FACS-sorted repertoires could contain abundant contaminating clonotypes from the bulk population.

TCR cDNA was synthesized by 5'RACE template switching, which introduced a universal primer site and unique molecular identifiers. Priming for cDNA synthesis came from both the TCR alpha and TCR beta constant segments. Library amplification used two PCR steps, and the second PCR step added sample barcodes and sequencing adapters. Sequencing of the libraries was done on either Illumina HiSeq 2500 (2x100 bp) or NovaSeq (2x150 bp). Per the original workflow: Reads were demultiplexed and collapsed into UMI consensus sequences with MIGEC, and V(D)J alignment was performed with MiXCR. Vaccine-responding clonotypes were defined with edgeR using replicate PBMC samples, requiring FDR below 0.01 and a log2 fold change above 5 up to day 15. Bulk clonotypes were assigned CD4 or CD8 identity according to which sequenced CD4 or CD8 repertoire held them at higher abundance. TCRdb took the public reads, trimmed them with fastp at Q25, ran MiXCR for clone calling and kept in-frame beta chains. All rows with the same CDR3 protein become a single entry with the most common DNA and genes. TCRdb assigned the V and J calls; the authors' analysis was not used. A total of 510,000 or so distinct CDR3 sequences appear in this sample, 15% to 20% of them only once. In total, the top ten clones hold more than 13% of the sample.

Explained via the paper, the treatment or condition label denotes: live attenuated yellow fever vaccine strain. At each blood-draw timepoint, two biological replicates of bulk PBMCs were obtained. PBMCs were isolated from peripheral blood using a standard Ficoll-Paque protocol. TriZol was used to extract RNA from bulk PBMCs, CD4 and CD8 fractions, and dextramer-positive and dextramer-negative fractions. Measured from the cysteine to the phenylalanine, the CDR3 is 13 residues long. Only CDR3 DNA is held: 39 bases, read in frame from base 1. Looking up the germline V gene yields CDR1 SGHRS and CDR2 YFSETQ. Trimming removed 1 base from V and 3 bases from J, leaving 8 bases between the germline ends.

Sequenced here: PBMCs, sampled 15 days after the yellow fever booster vaccination. The chain employs TRBV5-1 and TRBJ2-7; too little of a D gene remains to name it. This sequence was found in a man between 25 and 39 years old who received the YFV17D yellow fever vaccine. The CDR3 here reads CASSLTVYYEQYF. The DNA reads TGCGCCAGCAGCTTGACAGTCTACTACGAGCAGTACTTC.